Detailed here is one T cell receptor (beta chain). Data came from immunoSEQ multiplex PCR; TCRdb stores just in-frame clones and leaves some out. This repertoire shows about 10,000 clones, just over 95% found once; its top ten account for about 0.25%. This record belongs to a study of T cells after posttransplantation cyclophosphamide. The CDR3 consists of 15 residues. Germline CDR1 SEHNR, CDR2 FQNEAQ (reference sequence). V trimming: 5 bases; J trimming: 1 base; junction bases outside the gene matches: 5. This chain links TRBV7-9 with TRBJ1-5; 7 bases are shared with TRBD1. The source is a man aged 50 to 59 in good health, CMV-negative, and a related stem cell transplant donor. Sample: naive CD8+ T cells sorted from PBMCs. The CDR3 DNA reads TGTGCCAGCAGCCTAGGGGGCCTGAGCAATCAGCCCCAGCATTTT. Its translation: CASSLGGLSNQPQHF.